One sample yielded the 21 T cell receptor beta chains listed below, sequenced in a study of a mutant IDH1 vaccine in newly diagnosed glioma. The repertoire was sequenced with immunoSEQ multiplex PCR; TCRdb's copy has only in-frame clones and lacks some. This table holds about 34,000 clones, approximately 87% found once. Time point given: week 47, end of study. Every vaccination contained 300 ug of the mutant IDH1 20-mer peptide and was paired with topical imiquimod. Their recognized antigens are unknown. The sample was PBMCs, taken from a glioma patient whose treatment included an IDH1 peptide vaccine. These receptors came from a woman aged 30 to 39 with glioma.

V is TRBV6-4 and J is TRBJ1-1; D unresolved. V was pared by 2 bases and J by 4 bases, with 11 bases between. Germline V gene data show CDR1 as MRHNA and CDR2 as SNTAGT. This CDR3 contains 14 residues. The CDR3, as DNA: TGTGCCAGCAGTGACCTCCACCCGCCCACTGAAGCTTTCTTT. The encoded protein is CASSDLHPPTEAFF.

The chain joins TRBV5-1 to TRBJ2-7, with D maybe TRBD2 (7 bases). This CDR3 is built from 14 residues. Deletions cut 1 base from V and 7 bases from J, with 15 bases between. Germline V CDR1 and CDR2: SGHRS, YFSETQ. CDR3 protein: CASSLTGRGVEQYF. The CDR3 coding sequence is TGCGCCAGCAGCTTGACAGGGAGGGGGGTGGAGCAGTACTTC.

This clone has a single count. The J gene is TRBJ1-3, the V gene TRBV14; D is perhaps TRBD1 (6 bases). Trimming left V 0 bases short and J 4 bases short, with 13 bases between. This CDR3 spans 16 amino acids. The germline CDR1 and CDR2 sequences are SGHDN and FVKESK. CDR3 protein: CASSQETGLGGNTIYF. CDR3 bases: TGTGCCAGCAGCCAAGAAACAGGGTTGGGCGGAAACACCATATATTTT.

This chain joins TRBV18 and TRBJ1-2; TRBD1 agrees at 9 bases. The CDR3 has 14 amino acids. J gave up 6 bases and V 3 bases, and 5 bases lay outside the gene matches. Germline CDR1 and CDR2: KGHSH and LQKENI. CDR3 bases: TGTGCCAGCTCACCGGGGACAGGGTTAGATGGCTACACCTTC. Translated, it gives CASSPGTGLDGYTF.

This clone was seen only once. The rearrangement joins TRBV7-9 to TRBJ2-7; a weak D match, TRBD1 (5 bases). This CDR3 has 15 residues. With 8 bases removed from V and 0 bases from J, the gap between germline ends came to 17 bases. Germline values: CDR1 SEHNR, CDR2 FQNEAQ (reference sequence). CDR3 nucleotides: TGTGCCAGCCTCCCGGTGAGACAGAGCTCCTACGAGCAGTACTTC. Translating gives CASLPVRQSSYEQYF.

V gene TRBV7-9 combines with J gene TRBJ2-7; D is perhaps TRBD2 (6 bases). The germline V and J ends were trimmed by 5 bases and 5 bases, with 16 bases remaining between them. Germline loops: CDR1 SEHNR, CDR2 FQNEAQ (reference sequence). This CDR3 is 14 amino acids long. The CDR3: CASSAGSSLDEQYF. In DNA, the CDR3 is TGTGCCAGCAGCGCGGGATCATCCCTGGACGAGCAGTACTTC.

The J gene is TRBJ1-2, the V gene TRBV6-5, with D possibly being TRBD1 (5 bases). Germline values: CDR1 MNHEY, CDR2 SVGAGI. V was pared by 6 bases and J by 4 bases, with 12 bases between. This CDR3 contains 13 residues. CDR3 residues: CASRETASYGYTF. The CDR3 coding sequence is TGTGCCAGCAGAGAGACAGCTAGCTATGGCTACACCTTC.

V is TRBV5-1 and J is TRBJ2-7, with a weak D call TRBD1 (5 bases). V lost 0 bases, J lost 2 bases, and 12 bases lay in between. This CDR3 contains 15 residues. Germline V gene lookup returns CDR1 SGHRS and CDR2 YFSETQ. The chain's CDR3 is CASSLVPGLAYEQYF. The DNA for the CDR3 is TGCGCCAGCAGCTTGGTTCCAGGGTTGGCCTACGAGCAGTACTTC. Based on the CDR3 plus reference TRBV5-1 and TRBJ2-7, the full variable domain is KAGVTQTPRYLIKTRGQQVTLSCSPISGHRSVSWYQQTPGQGLQFLFEYFSETQRNKGNFPGRFSGRQFSNSRSEMNVSTLELGDSALYLCASSLVPGLAYEQYFGPGTRLTVT.

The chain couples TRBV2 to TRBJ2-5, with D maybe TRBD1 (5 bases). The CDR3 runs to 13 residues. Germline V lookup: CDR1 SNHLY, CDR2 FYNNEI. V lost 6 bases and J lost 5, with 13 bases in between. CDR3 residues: CASSPGSQETQYF. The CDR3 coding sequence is TGTGCCAGCAGCCCAGGGTCTCAGGAGACCCAGTACTTC.

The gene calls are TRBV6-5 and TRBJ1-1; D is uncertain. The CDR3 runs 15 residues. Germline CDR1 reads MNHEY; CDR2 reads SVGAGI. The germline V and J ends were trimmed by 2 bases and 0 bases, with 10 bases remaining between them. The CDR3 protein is CASSYRFLMNTEAFF. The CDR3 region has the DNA TGTGCCAGCAGTTACAGGTTTCTCATGAACACTGAAGCTTTCTTT.

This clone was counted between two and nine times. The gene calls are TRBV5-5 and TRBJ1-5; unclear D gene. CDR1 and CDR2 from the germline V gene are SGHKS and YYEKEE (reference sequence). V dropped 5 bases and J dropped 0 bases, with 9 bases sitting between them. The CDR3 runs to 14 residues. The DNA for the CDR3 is TGTGCCAGCAGGGGGAGGCATAGCAATCAGCCCCAGCATTTT. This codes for CASRGRHSNQPQHF.

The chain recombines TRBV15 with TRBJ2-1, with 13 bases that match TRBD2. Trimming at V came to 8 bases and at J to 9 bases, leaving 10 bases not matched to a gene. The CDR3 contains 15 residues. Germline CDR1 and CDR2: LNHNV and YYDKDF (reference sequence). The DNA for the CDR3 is TGTGCCACCTCTACCGGGGGACTAGCGGGGCTTGAGCAGTTCTTC. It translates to CATSTGGLAGLEQFF.

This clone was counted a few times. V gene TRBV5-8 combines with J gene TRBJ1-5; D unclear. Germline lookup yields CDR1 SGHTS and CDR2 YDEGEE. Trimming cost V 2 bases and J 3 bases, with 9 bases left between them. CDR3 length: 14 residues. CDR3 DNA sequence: TGTGCCAGCAGCTTTGCGGGGTCCAATCAGCCCCAGCATTTT. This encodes CASSFAGSNQPQHF. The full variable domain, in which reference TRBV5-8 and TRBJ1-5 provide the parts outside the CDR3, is EAGVTQSPTHLIKTRGQQATLRCSPISGHTSVYWYQQALGLGLQFLLWYDEGEERNRGNFPPRFSGRQFPNYSSELNVNALELEDSALYLCASSFAGSNQPQHFGDGTRLSIL.

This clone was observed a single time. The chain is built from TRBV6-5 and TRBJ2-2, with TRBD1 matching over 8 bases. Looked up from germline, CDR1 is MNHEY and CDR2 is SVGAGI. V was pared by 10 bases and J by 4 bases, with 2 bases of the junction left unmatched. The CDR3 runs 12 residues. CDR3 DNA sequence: TGTGCCAACGACAGGGGCACCGGGGAGCTGTTTTTT. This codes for CANDRGTGELFF.

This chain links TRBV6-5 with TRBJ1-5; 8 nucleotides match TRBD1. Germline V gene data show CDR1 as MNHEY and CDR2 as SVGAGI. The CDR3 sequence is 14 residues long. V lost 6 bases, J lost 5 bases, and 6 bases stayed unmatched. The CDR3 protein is CASRLGQGHQPQHF. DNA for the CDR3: TGTGCCAGCAGACTCGGACAGGGCCATCAGCCCCAGCATTTT.

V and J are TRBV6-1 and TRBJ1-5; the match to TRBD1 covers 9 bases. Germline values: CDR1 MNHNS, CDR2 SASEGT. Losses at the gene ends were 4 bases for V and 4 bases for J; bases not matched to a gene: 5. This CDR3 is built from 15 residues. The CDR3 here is CASSGGTGQNQPQHF. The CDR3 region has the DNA TGTGCCAGCAGTGGGGGGACAGGGCAAAATCAGCCCCAGCATTTT.

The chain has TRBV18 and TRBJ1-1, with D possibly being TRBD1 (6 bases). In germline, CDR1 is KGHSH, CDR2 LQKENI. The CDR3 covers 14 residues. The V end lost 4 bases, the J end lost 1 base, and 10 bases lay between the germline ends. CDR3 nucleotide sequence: TGTGCCAGCTCACTTAAACAGGGGAACACTGAAGCTTTCTTT. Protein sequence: CASSLKQGNTEAFF.

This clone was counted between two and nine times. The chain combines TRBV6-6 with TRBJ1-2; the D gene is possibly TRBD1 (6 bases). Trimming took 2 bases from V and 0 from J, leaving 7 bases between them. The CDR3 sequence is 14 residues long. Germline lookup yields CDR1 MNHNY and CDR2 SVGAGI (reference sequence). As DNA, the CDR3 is TGTGCCAGCAGTTACCGGACAGCTAACTATGGCTACACCTTC. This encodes CASSYRTANYGYTF.

The chain's CDR3 is CASSLLGQPQHF. The DNA of the CDR3 is TGTGCCAGCAGCTTGCTGGGGCAGCCCCAGCATTTT. The V gene is TRBV5-6, the J gene TRBJ1-5; D unclear. Germline values: CDR1 SGHDT, CDR2 YYEEEE. V was shortened by 1 base and J by 7 bases, with 6 bases between the two germline ends. The CDR3 length is 12 residues.

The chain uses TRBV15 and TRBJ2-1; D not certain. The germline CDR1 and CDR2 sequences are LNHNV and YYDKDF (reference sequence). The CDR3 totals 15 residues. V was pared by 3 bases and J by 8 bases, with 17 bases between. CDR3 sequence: CATSRGRAEVYEQFF. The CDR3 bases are TGTGCCACCAGCAGGGGTAGGGCCGAAGTATATGAGCAGTTCTTC.

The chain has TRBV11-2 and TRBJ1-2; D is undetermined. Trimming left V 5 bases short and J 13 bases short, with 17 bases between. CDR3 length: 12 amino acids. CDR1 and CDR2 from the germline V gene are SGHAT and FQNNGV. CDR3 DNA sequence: TGTGCCAGCAGCCAAGAGGAGGGTCGGAGCACCTTC. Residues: CASSQEEGRSTF.